In this sample, the clone carrying this TCR beta chain turned up many times. The antigen is not known. The sample belongs to a study of T-cell reconstitution after alpha-beta-depleted transplantation in children. Points from the study as a whole: Newly made T cells mostly supplied T-cell counts and diversity one year after transplant. TCRbeta diversity was high at day 60 in some patients (a result of surviving recipient T cells and thymic progenitors).

Germline V gene lookup returns CDR1 SGHRS and CDR2 YFSETQ. V shed 5 bases and J shed 4 bases, with 10 bases lying between them. This CDR3 has 14 amino acids. The authors prepared the TCRbeta library with unique molecular identifiers. MiXCR was run by TCRdb on the PCR reads, yielding one entry per CDR3 protein. This table holds about 77,000 distinct CDR3 sequences, over 15% found once. The TCR was taken from a male patient between 2 and 9 years old who had a stem cell transplant for acute lymphoblastic leukemia, so the T cells may come from the graft donor. This sample comprised PBMCs, mostly from graft donor cells, obtained 360 days after TCRalphabeta/CD19-depleted stem cell transplant. The chain employs TRBV5-1 and TRBJ2-6; D possibly uses TRBD1 or TRBD2 (5 bases each). The CDR3 loop reads CASSGTWGANVLTF. The CDR3, as DNA: TGCGCCAGCAGTGGGACGTGGGGGGCCAACGTCCTGACTTTC.